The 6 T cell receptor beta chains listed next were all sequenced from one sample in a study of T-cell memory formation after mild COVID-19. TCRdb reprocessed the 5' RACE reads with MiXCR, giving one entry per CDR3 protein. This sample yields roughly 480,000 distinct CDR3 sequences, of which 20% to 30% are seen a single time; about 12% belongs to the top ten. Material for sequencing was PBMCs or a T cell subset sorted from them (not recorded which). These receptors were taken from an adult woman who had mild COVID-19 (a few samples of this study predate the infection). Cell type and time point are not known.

The DNA of the CDR3 is TGCGCCAGCAGCCAAGATTTGACAGGGCCCGGGGAGCTGTTTTTT. It codes for CASSQDLTGPGELFF. The chain couples TRBV4-1 to TRBJ2-2; the match to TRBD1 covers 7 bases. The J segment lost 6 bases and the V segment lost 0 bases, leaving 4 bases of the junction unmatched. Germline CDR1 MGHRA, CDR2 YSYEKL. This CDR3 spans 15 amino acids.

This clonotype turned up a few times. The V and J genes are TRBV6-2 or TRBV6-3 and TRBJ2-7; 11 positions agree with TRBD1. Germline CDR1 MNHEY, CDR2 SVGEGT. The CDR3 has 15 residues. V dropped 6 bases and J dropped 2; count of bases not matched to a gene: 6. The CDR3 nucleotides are TGTGCCAGCAGCAATCCGGGACAGGGGGCCTACGAGCAGTACTTC. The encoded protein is CASSNPGQGAYEQYF.

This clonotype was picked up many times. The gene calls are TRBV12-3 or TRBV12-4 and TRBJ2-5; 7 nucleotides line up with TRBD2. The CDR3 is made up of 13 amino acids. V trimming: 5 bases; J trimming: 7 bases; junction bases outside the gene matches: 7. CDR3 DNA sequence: TGTGCCAGCAGTGCCCTTGGGGGGGGGACCCAGTACTTC. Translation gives CASSALGGGTQYF.

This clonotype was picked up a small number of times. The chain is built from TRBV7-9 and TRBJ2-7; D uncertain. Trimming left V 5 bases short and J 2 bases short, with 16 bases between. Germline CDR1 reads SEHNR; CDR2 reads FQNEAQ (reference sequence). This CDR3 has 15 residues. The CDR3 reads CASSPKGGGTYEQYF. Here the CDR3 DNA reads TGTGCCAGCAGCCCAAAAGGCGGCGGAACCTACGAGCAGTACTTC.

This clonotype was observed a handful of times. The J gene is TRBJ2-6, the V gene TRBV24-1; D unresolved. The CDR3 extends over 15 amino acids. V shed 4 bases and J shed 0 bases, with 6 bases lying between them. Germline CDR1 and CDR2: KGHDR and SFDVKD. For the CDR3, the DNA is TGTGCCACCAGTGACCAAAGCTCTGGGGCCAACGTCCTGACTTTC. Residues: CATSDQSSGANVLTF.

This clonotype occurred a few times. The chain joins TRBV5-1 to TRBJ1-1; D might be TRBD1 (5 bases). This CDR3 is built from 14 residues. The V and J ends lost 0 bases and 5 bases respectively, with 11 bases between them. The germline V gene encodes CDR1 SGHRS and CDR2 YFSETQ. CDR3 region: CASSLGGRGTEAFF. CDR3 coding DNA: TGCGCCAGCAGCTTGGGGGGAAGGGGAACTGAAGCTTTCTTT.